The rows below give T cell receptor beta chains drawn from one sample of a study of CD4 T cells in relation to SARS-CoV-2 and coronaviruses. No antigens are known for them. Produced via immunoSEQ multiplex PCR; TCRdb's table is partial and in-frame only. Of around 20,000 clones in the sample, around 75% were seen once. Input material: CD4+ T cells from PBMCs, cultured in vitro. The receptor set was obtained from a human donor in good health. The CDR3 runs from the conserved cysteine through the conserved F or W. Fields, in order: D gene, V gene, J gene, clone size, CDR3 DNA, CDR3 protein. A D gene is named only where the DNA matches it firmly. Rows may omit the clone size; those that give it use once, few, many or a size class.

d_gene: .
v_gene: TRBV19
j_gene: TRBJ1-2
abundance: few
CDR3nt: TGTGCCAGTAGTATATCAGGATATGGCTACACCTTC
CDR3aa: CASSISGYGYTF

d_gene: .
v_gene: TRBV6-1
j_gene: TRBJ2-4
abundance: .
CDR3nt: TGTGCCAGCAGTGATCCCCTCGCCTGGGAAAACATTCAGTACTTC
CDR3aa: CASSDPLAWENIQYF

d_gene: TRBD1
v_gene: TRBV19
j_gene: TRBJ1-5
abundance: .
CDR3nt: TGTGCCACTGCAGACAGGGGGCTTGAGCCCCAGCATTTT
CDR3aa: CATADRGLEPQHF

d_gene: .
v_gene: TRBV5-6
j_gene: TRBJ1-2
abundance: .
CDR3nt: TGTGCCAGCAGCACTCGGGGACGGGAGGACTACACCTTC
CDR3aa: CASSTRGREDYTF

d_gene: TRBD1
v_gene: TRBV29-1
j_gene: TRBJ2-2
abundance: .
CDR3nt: TGCAGCGCCCTGAAACAGGGGCCCGCCGGGGAGCTGTTTTTT
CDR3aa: CSALKQGPAGELFF

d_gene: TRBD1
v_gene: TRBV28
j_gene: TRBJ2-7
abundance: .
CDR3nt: TGTGCCAGCAGTTCCTCCGGGACAGGGGACTACGAGCAGTACTTC
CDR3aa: CASSSSGTGDYEQYF

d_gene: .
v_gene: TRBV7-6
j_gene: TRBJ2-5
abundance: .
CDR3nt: TGTGCCAGCAGCGCCCGAGGTCAAGAGACCCAGTACTTC
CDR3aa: CASSARGQETQYF

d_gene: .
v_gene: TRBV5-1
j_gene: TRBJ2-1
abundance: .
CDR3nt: TGCGCCAGCAGCTTGGGAGATTCAAAGCCAGGGTTCTTC
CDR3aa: CASSLGDSKPGFF

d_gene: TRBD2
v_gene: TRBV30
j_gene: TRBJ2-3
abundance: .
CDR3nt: TGTGCCTGGAGTGTTCTAGCGGGAGGGTCAGATACGCAGTATTTT
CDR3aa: CAWSVLAGGSDTQYF

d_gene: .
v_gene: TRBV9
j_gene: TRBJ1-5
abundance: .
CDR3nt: TGTGCCAGCAGCGTAGGGGACGGGAACAATCAGCCCCAGCATTTT
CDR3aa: CASSVGDGNNQPQHF

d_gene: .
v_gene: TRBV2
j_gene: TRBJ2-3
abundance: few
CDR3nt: TGTGCCAGCAGTGAAATGATGCCGGGAAGCACAGATACGCAGTATTTT
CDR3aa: CASSEMMPGSTDTQYF

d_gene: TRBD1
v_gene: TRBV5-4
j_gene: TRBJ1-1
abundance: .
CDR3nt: TGTGCCAGCAGCGTGGACAGGTTCGGAGCTTTCTTT
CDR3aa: CASSVDRFGAFF

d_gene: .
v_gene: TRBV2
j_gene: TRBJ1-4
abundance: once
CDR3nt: TGTGCCAGCAGCGTCGGAGCAACTAATGAAAAACTGTTTTTT
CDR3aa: CASSVGATNEKLFF

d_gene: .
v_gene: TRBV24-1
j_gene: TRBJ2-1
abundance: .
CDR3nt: TGTGCCACTAGGGCCTCGGGGGAAGCTGGGCAGTTCTTC
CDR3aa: CATRASGEAGQFF

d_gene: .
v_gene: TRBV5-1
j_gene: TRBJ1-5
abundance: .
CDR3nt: TGCGCCAGCAGCTTGGATCGGGGGGGTCAGCCCCAGCATTTT
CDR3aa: CASSLDRGGQPQHF

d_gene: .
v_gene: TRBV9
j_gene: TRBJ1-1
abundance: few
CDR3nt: TGTGCCAGCAGCGTAGGGGTAGGGGTGAACACTGAAGCTTTCTTT
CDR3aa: CASSVGVGVNTEAFF

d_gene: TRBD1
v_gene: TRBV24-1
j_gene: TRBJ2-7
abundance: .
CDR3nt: TGTGCCACCAGTGACACGACAGGGGAAGCCTACGAGCAGTACTTC
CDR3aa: CATSDTTGEAYEQYF

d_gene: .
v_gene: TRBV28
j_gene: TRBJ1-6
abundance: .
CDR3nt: TGTGCCAGCAGCCCCCTCAGTTATAATTCACCCCTCCACTTT
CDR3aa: CASSPLSYNSPLHF

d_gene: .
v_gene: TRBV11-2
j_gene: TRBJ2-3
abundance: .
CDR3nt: TGTGCCAGCAGCGTGGCGACGGACTTAGGTGGAGATACGCAGTATTTT
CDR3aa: CASSVATDLGGDTQYF

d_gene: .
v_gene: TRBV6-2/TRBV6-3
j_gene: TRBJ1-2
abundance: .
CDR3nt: TGTGCCAGCAGTTACTCCATAGGGGCGCGTGGCTACACCTTC
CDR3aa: CASSYSIGARGYTF

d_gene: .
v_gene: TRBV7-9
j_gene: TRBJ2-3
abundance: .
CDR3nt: TGTGCCAGCAGCTTAAGGGGAGGCCAAAGCACAGATACGCAGTATTTT
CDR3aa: CASSLRGGQSTDTQYF

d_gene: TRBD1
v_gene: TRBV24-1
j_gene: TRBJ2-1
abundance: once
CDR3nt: TGTGCCACCAGTGATACCGGGACAGGGGAAAGTGAGCAGTTCTTC
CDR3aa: CATSDTGTGESEQFF

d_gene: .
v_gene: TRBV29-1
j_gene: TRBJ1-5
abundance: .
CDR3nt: TGCAGCGTCAAAACCGGACAGAGCAATCAGCCCCAGCATTTT
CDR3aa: CSVKTGQSNQPQHF

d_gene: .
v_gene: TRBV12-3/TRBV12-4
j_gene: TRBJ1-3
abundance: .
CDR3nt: TGTGCCAGCAGCCTACAGGGAAACACCATATATTTT
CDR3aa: CASSLQGNTIYF

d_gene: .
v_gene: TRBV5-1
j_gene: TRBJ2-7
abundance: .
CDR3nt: TGCGCCAGCAGCGAAGGTAGGAATCCCTACGAGCAGTACTTC
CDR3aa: CASSEGRNPYEQYF

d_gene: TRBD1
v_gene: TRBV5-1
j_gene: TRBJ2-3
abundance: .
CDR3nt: TGCGCCAGCAGCATACAGGGGCCCCCTAGCACAGATACGCAGTATTTT
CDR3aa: CASSIQGPPSTDTQYF

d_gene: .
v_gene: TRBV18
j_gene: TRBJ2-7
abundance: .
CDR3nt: TGTGCCAGCTTATCACCACTGACTCCAGGCGAGCAGTACTTC
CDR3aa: CASLSPLTPGEQYF

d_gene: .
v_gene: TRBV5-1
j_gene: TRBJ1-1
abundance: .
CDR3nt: TGCGCCAGCAGCGATGCCGGACGGGACACTGAAGCTTTCTTT
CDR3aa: CASSDAGRDTEAFF

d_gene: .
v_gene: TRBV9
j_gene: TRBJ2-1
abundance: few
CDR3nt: TGTGCCAGCAGCGTCTCAACGTTAGACAGGTTGGAAGGCAATGAGCAGTTCTTC
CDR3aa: CASSVSTLDRLEGNEQFF

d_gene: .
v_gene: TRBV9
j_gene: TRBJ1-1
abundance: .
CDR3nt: TGTGCCAGCAGCTCCTCCCCAGACAGGTTGGACACTGAAGCTTTCTTT
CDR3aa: CASSSSPDRLDTEAFF

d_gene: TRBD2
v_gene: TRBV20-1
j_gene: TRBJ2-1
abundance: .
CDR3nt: TGCAGTGCTCGTGGGAGGGCCGGGATCAGTAATGAGCAGTTCTTC
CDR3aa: CSARGRAGISNEQFF

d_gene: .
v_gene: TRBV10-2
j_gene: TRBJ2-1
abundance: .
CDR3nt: TGCGCCAGCAGTGGCGCAGGGAGCTACAATGAGCAGTTCTTC
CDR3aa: CASSGAGSYNEQFF

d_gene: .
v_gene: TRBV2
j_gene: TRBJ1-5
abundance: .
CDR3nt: TGTGCCAGCAGTGAAATGAGTGGGAATCAGCCCCAGCATTTT
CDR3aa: CASSEMSGNQPQHF

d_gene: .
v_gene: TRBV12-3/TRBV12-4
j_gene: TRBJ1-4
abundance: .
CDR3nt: TGTGCCAGCAGTTTAGTAAGGGAAAAACTGTTTTTT
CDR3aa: CASSLVREKLFF

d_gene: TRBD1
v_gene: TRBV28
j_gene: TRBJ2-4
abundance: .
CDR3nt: TGTGCCAGCAGTGGAAGACAGGGTTGGCGTGCCAAAAACATTCAGTACTTC
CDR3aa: CASSGRQGWRAKNIQYF

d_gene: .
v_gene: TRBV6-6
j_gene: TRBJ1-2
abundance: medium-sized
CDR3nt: TGTGCCAGCAGTTACGGATGGGTGGAAGGCTACACCTTC
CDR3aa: CASSYGWVEGYTF

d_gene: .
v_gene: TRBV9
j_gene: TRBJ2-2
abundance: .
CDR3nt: TGTGCCAGCAGCGTATTAGAGCGCCACACCGGGGAGCTGTTTTTT
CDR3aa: CASSVLERHTGELFF

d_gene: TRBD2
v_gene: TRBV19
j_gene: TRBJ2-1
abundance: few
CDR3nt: TGTGCCAGTAGTCCGACTAGCGGGAGTCGTGGTGAGCAGTTCTTC
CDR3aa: CASSPTSGSRGEQFF

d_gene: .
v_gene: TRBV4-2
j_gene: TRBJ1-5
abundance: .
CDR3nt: TGTGCCAGCAGCCAAGAGGAAGGGACTCAGCCCCAGCATTTT
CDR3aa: CASSQEEGTQPQHF

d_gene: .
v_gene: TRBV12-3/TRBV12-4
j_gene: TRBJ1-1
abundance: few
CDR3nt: TGTGCCAGCAGCCCACCGTCCAACACTGAAGCTTTCTTT
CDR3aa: CASSPPSNTEAFF

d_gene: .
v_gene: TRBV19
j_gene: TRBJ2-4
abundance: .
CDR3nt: TGTGCCAGTAGTATGAGGACTAACATTCAGTACTTC
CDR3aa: CASSMRTNIQYF

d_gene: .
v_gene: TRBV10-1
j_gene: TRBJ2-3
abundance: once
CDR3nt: TGCGCCAGCAGTGACCCGGACCAACTGATCACAGATACGCAGTATTTT
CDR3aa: CASSDPDQLITDTQYF

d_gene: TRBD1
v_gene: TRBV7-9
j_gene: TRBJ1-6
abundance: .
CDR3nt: TGTGCCAGCAGCCCAGCCGGGACAGGGGGATTGGGATCACCCCTCCACTTT
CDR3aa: CASSPAGTGGLGSPLHF